A single TCR beta chain is shown here with its context. The sample belongs to a study of blood T cell repertoires in COVID-19. Study-level information: The cDNA or gDNA used as material had been derived from T cells, B-cell-depleted T cells, or PBMCs.

The table came from immunoSEQ multiplex PCR; TCRdb's copy has only in-frame clones and leaves some out. In the table there are about 140,000 clones, about 79% of which are singletons. The germline V and J ends were trimmed by 2 bases and 3 bases, with 4 bases remaining between them. Germline CDR1 MNHNY, CDR2 SVGAGI (reference sequence). This CDR3 spans 12 amino acids. The chain has TRBV6-6 and TRBJ1-1; D not certain. Sample: peripheral blood. The receptor comes from a man in his sixties with active or convalescent COVID-19. The CDR3 DNA reads as TGTGCCAGCAGTTACCAGGACACTGAAGCTTTCTTT. Translating it yields CASSYQDTEAFF.